This passage covers 4 T cell receptor beta chains from one sample sequenced in a study of blood T cells in healthy people across ages. The use of a sample-barcoded 5' primer and a J-beta primer mix characterized a second PCR of about 7 to 12 cycles. One entry per CDR3 protein results from TCRdb running MiXCR on the 5' RACE reads. The sample carries approximately 700,000 distinct CDR3 sequences, roughly 30% recorded once. Sample: blood. The receptors shown here come from a woman older than 75 in good health.

This clonotype has a count of ten or more. The chain has TRBV2 and TRBJ2-3; 9 bases fit TRBD1. The CDR3 has 14 amino acids. Germline V gives CDR1 SNHLY, CDR2 FYNNEI. V lost 5 bases, J lost 3 bases, and 3 bases stayed unmatched. CDR3 in amino acids: CASSWDRETDTQYF. The DNA of the CDR3 is TGTGCCAGCAGTTGGGACAGGGAGACAGATACGCAGTATTTT.

V is TRBV20-1 and J is TRBJ2-1; 9 nucleotides agree with TRBD2. Per germline, CDR1 DFQATT and CDR2 SNEGSKA (reference sequence). This CDR3 comprises 15 residues. The V and J ends lost 4 bases and 3 bases, in that order; junction bases with no gene match: 7. The CDR3 coding sequence is TGCAGTGCTAATCCGGGACTAGCCTACTACAATGAGCAGTTCTTC. Its protein is CSANPGLAYYNEQFF.

The J gene is TRBJ2-1, the V gene TRBV20-1; 13 nucleotides agree with TRBD2. This CDR3 has 16 residues. Trimming took 0 bases from V and 8 from J; bases not matched to a gene: 7. In germline, CDR1 is DFQATT, CDR2 SNEGSKA (reference sequence). Written as DNA, the CDR3 is TGCAGTGCTAGAGATATAGGAACTAGCGGGGGGGATGAGCAGTTCTTC. Protein sequence: CSARDIGTSGGDEQFF.

This clonotype appeared many times. The gene calls are TRBV4-2 and TRBJ1-2; maybe TRBD1 (5 bases). This CDR3 is 14 amino acids long. Trimming left V 4 bases short and J 2 bases short, with 11 bases between. Germline V lookup: CDR1 LGHNA, CDR2 YNFKEQ. CDR3 loop: CASSRDGPNYGYTF. Written as DNA, the CDR3 is TGTGCCAGCAGCCGGGACGGACCAAACTATGGCTACACCTTC.